This T cell receptor (beta chain) is from a study of shared clonotypes between healthy human individuals. For this clone: Antigen specificity is unknown.

The donors were adults (healthy and HIV-negative) with no recent acute infections or vaccinations. CDR1 MNHEY and CDR2 SMNVEV come from the germline V gene (reference sequence). Trimming removed 7 bases at V and 2 bases at J, with 15 bases between. There are 14 residues in the CDR3. Study observations and caveats: Blood was the only sampled material, and tissue repertoires likely differ.

TCRdb's table, derived via immunoSEQ multiplex PCR, lists solely in-frame clones and lacks some. The data contain some 2.3 million clones, 85% to 95% of them seen just once; the ten biggest clones take up roughly 0.36%. The sample consisted of naive CD4+ T cells from PBMCs. The subset is: CD45RA+ positively selected. The V and J genes are TRBV27 and TRBJ2-7; D possibly uses TRBD1 or TRBD2 (5 bases each). This clonotype was sampled from a man aged 18-30 years in good health. Some clones in this sample may be carry-over from other donors' samples. The CDR3 nucleotides read TGTGCCAGCACCCCCCGGGACCGCGCCTACGAGCAGTACTTC. Its protein product is CASTPRDRAYEQYF.